This entry lists 10 T cell receptor beta chains sequenced from one sample in a study of CD8+CD57+ T cells in acquired aplastic anemia. An expansion of CD8+CD57+ cells by flow cytometry had been shown in patients chosen for sequencing. Genomic DNA, the template, was used for profiling of the TCR beta VDJ and CDR3. TCRdb reprocessed the reads with MiXCR, giving one entry per CDR3 protein. The sample shows a few hundred thousand distinct CDR3 sequences, less than 60% of them seen only once. Sequencing used sorted CD4+, CD8+, or CD8+CD57+ T cells (not recorded which) from PBMCs. The receptors originated from a human donor with aplastic anemia.

This clonotype was counted only a few times. The V and J genes are TRBV20-1 and TRBJ2-1; a possible D gene is TRBD2 (5 bases). The CDR3 consists of 15 residues. Trimming shortened V by 4 bases and J by 0 bases, and 13 bases separated the two germline ends. The V gene's germline CDR1 is DFQATT and CDR2 SNEGSKA (reference sequence). DNA of the CDR3: TGCAGTGCTACCCTCGGGGATAGCTCCTACAATGAGCAGTTCTTC. It encodes CSATLGDSSYNEQFF.

Here the CDR3 DNA reads TGTGCCACCAGCCTGATGACCCGGGGCTTAGAGCGTGAGACCCAGTACTTC. It codes for CATSLMTRGLERETQYF. J is TRBJ2-5 and V is TRBV15; D assignment may be TRBD1 or TRBD2 (5 bases each). This CDR3 region has 17 residues. With 5 bases removed from V and 5 bases from J, the gap between germline ends came to 24 bases. CDR1 is LNHNV and CDR2 is YYDKDF in the germline V gene (reference sequence).

The rearrangement joins TRBV29-1 to TRBJ2-3, with 9 positions matching TRBD2. Germline V CDR1 and CDR2: SQVTM, ANQGSEA. There are 15 residues in the CDR3. The V gene end was trimmed by 4 bases and the J gene end by 6 bases; junction bases not matched to a gene: 11. DNA for the CDR3: TGCAGCGTTGGCGGGGGGGTTGAGGGGTCGGATACGCAGTATTTT. Its translation is CSVGGGVEGSDTQYF.

J is TRBJ1-1 and V is TRBV20-1; the D is unclear. V gave up 5 bases and J gave up 4 bases, with 17 bases separating them. The CDR3 has 14 residues. Germline V CDR1 and CDR2: DFQATT, SNEGSKA (reference sequence). DNA for the CDR3: TGCAGTGCTCTGACCGTCGGGGAGGTCACTGAAGCTTTCTTT. Its protein is CSALTVGEVTEAFF.

The chain has TRBV7-2 and TRBJ1-6; 9 bases match TRBD1. Germline loops: CDR1 SGHTA, CDR2 FQGNSA. J gave up 9 bases and V 5 bases, and 11 bases lay outside the gene matches. This CDR3 spans 16 amino acids. The CDR3 sequence: CASSLHGTGRTSPLHF. As DNA, the CDR3 is TGTGCCAGCAGCCTCCATGGGACAGGGCGAACTTCACCCCTCCACTTT.

The chain carries TRBV19 and TRBJ1-4; the D is unclear. Trimming left V 2 bases short and J 2 bases short, with 6 bases between. The CDR3 spans 14 residues. Germline V CDR1 and CDR2: LNHDA, SQIVND (reference sequence). CDR3 protein: CASSISQTNEKLFF. CDR3 DNA: TGTGCCAGTAGTATAAGTCAGACTAATGAAAAACTGTTTTTT.

This clonotype was counted at least ten times. The rearrangement uses TRBV5-8 and TRBJ1-1; D is ambiguous. Trimming took off 8 bases at V and 0 bases at J, with 17 bases between the two ends. The CDR3 covers 15 residues. The V gene's germline CDR1 is SGHTS and CDR2 YDEGEE. The CDR3 region is CASHTAFHLNTEAFF. The CDR3 DNA is TGTGCCAGTCATACGGCTTTTCACCTGAACACTGAAGCTTTCTTT.

This chain links TRBV10-3 with TRBJ1-6; D not certain. V dropped 6 bases and J dropped 11 bases, with 17 bases sitting between them. CDR1 is ENHRY and CDR2 is SYGVKD in the germline V gene. This CDR3 has 14 residues. CDR3 amino acids: CAIRFQESRTPLHF. The CDR3, as DNA: TGTGCCATCAGGTTTCAGGAATCTAGGACACCCCTCCACTTT.

Notes on this clonotype: An end of the junction does not agree with germline; a read error may underlie this. This chain links TRBV2 with TRBJ2-1; tentatively, D is TRBD1 (6 bases). CDR1 and CDR2 (germline): SNHLY, FYNNEI. This CDR3 has 13 residues. The CDR3 sequence: CASRRTGFYEQFF. CDR3 bases: TGCGCCAGCAGGAGAACAGGGTTCTACGAGCAGTTCTTC.

The chain is built from TRBV7-9 and TRBJ2-3; D perhaps matches TRBD1 (6 bases). From germline, CDR1 is SEHNR and CDR2 FQNEAQ (reference sequence). The CDR3 runs to 15 residues. V lost 8 bases to trimming and J lost 0 bases, with 15 bases between them. As DNA, the CDR3 is TGTGCCAGCGGCCCTTGGGGGACAAGCACAGATACGCAGTATTTT. Translating gives CASGPWGTSTDTQYF.